This T cell receptor beta chain was found in a study of CD8 T cells in ankylosing spondylitis. General study findings and limits: Among TCR beta sequences, a motif of under ten highly homologous variants appeared characteristic of ankylosing spondylitis blood.

TCRdb reprocessed the 5' RACE reads with MiXCR, giving one entry per CDR3 protein. Counted here are 200,000 to 250,000 distinct CDR3 sequences, 6% to 8% occurring once; the ten biggest clones make up 13% to 15%. This clonotype was recorded at least ten times. Its antigen is currently unknown. The CDR3 spans 12 residues. Trimming stripped 5 bases from V and 13 bases from J, with 14 bases between. Sequenced sample: blood, either unsorted or a sorted T cell fraction (not recorded which). This chain joins TRBV12-3 or TRBV12-4 and TRBJ1-4; D is unclear. This sequence originates from a male donor with ankylosing spondylitis. In DNA, the CDR3 is TGTGCCAGCAGTATTGGGTCGGTCACACTGTTTTTT. It specifies CASSIGSVTLFF.